This T cell receptor (beta chain) was captured by sequencing in a study of persistence of HIV-infected CD4 T cells. Anti-CD3/anti-CD28 beads served as a nonspecific positive control stimulus. CD4+ T cells upregulating both CD40 ligand and CD69 were sorted as responding cells. To note about this clone: The antigen remains unidentified.

This was the immunoSEQ version 4 assay in survey mode. Clones were sequenced by immunoSEQ multiplex PCR, and TCRdb holds only the in-frame ones, with some missing. The sample carries roughly 43,000 clones, roughly 90% recorded once. Trimming took 6 bases from V and 7 from J; bases not matched to a gene: 9. CDR3 length: 15 residues. The V gene's germline CDR1 is SNHLY and CDR2 FYNNEI. The source was CD4+ T cells sorted from PBMCs after roughly 18-hour stimulation, collected from a patient who received antiretroviral therapy. This receptor was obtained from an adult man with HIV who was CMV-seropositive. The chain links TRBV2 to TRBJ2-2; TRBD1 agrees at 9 bases. This CDR3 reads CASRTGTGTFGELFF. The CDR3 DNA sequence: TGTGCCAGCAGGACCGGGACAGGGACGTTCGGGGAGCTGTTTTTT.